The present T cell receptor beta chain was sequenced within a study of T cells expressing NK-cell markers. Across the whole study: Sorted CD3+CD56+NKG2C+, CD3+CD56+NKG2C- and CD3+CD56-NKG2C+ T-cell subsets were beta-chain profiled.

TCRdb reanalyzed the 5' RACE reads and collapses them to one entry per CDR3 protein, without DNA. The sample includes around 380,000 distinct CDR3 sequences. This CDR3 is 11 amino acids long. CDR1 is SGHRS and CDR2 is YFSETQ in the germline V gene. The sequencing sample was made of blood T cells: a sorted CD56 or NKG2C T cell subset, CD4+ or CD8+ T cells, or bulk PBMC T cells (not recorded which). The chain is built from TRBV5-1 and TRBJ2-1. This sequence was found in a woman between 50 and 59 years old in good health. The CDR3 sequence: CASSWMGEQFF.